One and the same sample provided the 17 T cell receptor beta chains below, sequenced in a study of PD-1 blockade in classical Hodgkin lymphoma. The repertoire was sequenced with immunoSEQ multiplex PCR; TCRdb's copy has only in-frame clones and lacks some. The sample includes fewer than 50,000 clones, 86% of them seen just once. Every patient had relapsed following autologous stem cell transplantation, and cohorts differed in brentuximab vedotin exposure. Sequences were derived from peripheral blood mononuclear cells (PBMCs), sampled before the second cycle of nivolumab. Receptors were obtained from a human donor with classical Hodgkin lymphoma.

The genes are TRBV5-4 and TRBJ2-7, with D possibly being TRBD2 (6 bases). Germline CDR1 and CDR2: SGHNT and YYREEE (reference sequence). The CDR3 is made up of 14 amino acids. Deletions cut 7 bases from V and 4 bases from J, with 18 bases between. CDR3 nucleotides: TGTGCCAGCCGCGAAAACGGAGGGGCTTACGAGCAGTACTTC. Translation gives CASRENGGAYEQYF.

This chain links TRBV19 with TRBJ1-1; 10 bases fit TRBD1. This CDR3 comprises 17 residues. V trimming: 4 bases; J trimming: 5 bases; junction bases outside the gene matches: 13. Germline CDR1 is LNHDA and CDR2 is SQIVND (reference sequence). CDR3 nucleotides: TGTGCCAGTAGTAAGGGCCCGGGACAGGGGAGGCGGACTGAAGCTTTCTTT. It translates to CASSKGPGQGRRTEAFF.

The chain is built from TRBV29-1 and TRBJ1-1; 7 nucleotides agree with TRBD1. Germline V gives CDR1 SQVTM, CDR2 ANQGSEA. This CDR3 region has 14 residues. The J segment lost 4 bases and the V segment lost 4 bases, leaving 9 bases of the junction unmatched. CDR3: CSVVGGRGPTEAFF. CDR3 sequence (DNA): TGCAGCGTTGTAGGGGGCAGGGGACCCACTGAAGCTTTCTTT. Combining the CDR3 with reference TRBV29-1 and TRBJ1-1 gives the whole variable domain SAVISQKPSRDICQRGTSLTIQCQVDSQVTMMFWYRQQPGQSLTLIATANQGSEATYESGFVIDKFPISRPNLTFSTLTVSNMSPEDSSIYLCSVVGGRGPTEAFFGQGTRLTVV.

The V and J genes are TRBV18 and TRBJ1-5; 7 nucleotides line up with TRBD1. This CDR3 has 12 amino acids. V lost 4 bases and J lost 10; bases outside the gene matches: 4. The germline CDR1 and CDR2 sequences are KGHSH and LQKENI. The CDR3 loop reads CASSHGQVPQHF. The CDR3 nucleotides read TGTGCCAGCTCACATGGACAGGTCCCCCAGCATTTT.

The V and J genes are TRBV11-2 and TRBJ2-3; a possible D gene is TRBD2 (6 bases). Germline CDR1 SGHAT, CDR2 FQNNGV. V lost 1 base to trimming and J lost 0 bases, with 14 bases between them. This CDR3 is 17 amino acids long. The CDR3 nucleotides read TGTGCCAGCAGCTTAGTCGGTTTGGGGAGGAGCACAGATACGCAGTATTTT. It codes for CASSLVGLGRSTDTQYF.

The genes are TRBV11-3 and TRBJ2-7; 10 bases map to TRBD1. Germline V gene sequence: CDR1 SGHNT, CDR2 YENEEA. The CDR3 is 19 residues long. V dropped 5 bases and J dropped 0; count of bases not matched to a gene: 16. In DNA form, the CDR3 reads TGTGCCAGCAGCCATACCAAGAGACAGGGGGCCCCCAGCTCCTACGAGCAGTACTTC. This gives the protein CASSHTKRQGAPSSYEQYF.

The V call is TRBV5-1, the J call TRBJ2-3; 12 nucleotides line up with TRBD2. The CDR3 length is 16 residues. The trim removed 3 bases at V and 3 bases at J, leaving 5 bases unmatched. Germline V gene data show CDR1 as SGHRS and CDR2 as YFSETQ. CDR3: CASSSGLAGITDTQYF. The CDR3 nucleotides are TGCGCCAGCAGCTCCGGACTAGCGGGAATTACAGATACGCAGTATTTT.

This clone appeared once. The chain recombines TRBV18 with TRBJ1-5; D gene uncertain. Trimming left V 5 bases short and J 6 bases short, with 14 bases between. Per germline, CDR1 KGHSH and CDR2 LQKENI. The CDR3 spans 14 residues. The CDR3 here is CASSTGPTSQPQHF. Here the CDR3 DNA reads TGTGCCAGCTCAACCGGCCCTACCAGTCAGCCCCAGCATTTT. Supplemented by reference TRBV18 and TRBJ1-5, the full variable domain reads NAGVMQNPRHLVRRRGQEARLRCSPMKGHSHVYWYRQLPEEGLKFMVYLQKENIIDESGMPKERFSAEFPKEGPSILRIQQVVRGDSAAYFCASSTGPTSQPQHFGDGTRLSIL.

The rearrangement uses TRBV14 and TRBJ2-5; a weak D match, TRBD2 (5 bases). Trimming stripped 4 bases from V and 2 bases from J, with 23 bases between. The CDR3 consists of 18 residues. In germline, CDR1 is SGHDN, CDR2 FVKESK. For the CDR3, the DNA is TGTGCCAGCAGCCCCCACTACGAGGGCGGGCTCCCGCAAGAGACCCAGTACTTC. Its protein is CASSPHYEGGLPQETQYF.

The chain combines TRBV5-1 with TRBJ2-3, with D perhaps assigned TRBD1 or TRBD2 (5 bases each). From germline, CDR1 is SGHRS and CDR2 YFSETQ. CDR3 length: 15 residues. Trimming cost V 0 bases and J 1 base, with 9 bases left between them. The CDR3 protein is CASSLGVGGTDTQYF. DNA of the CDR3: TGCGCCAGCAGCTTGGGAGTGGGGGGCACAGATACGCAGTATTTT.

The J gene is TRBJ2-3, the V gene TRBV7-9; 13 bases fit TRBD2. CDR1 and CDR2 from the germline V gene are SEHNR and FQNEAQ (reference sequence). The CDR3 is 17 amino acids. Unmatched junction bases numbered 6, after V lost 5 bases and J lost 1 base. In nucleotides, the CDR3 is TGTGCCAGCAGCCTAGGGACTAGCGGGGACCGCACAGATACGCAGTATTTT. Residues: CASSLGTSGDRTDTQYF.

With regard to this clone: Within the sample, other DNA sequences also encode this same CDR3. The V call is TRBV28, the J call TRBJ2-7, with D tentatively TRBD1 (7 bases). The CDR3 extends over 14 amino acids. Between the trimmed V and J ends, which lost 3 bases and 3 bases, there was a span of 12 bases. Germline V gene lookup returns CDR1 MDHEN and CDR2 SYDVKM. This chain's CDR3 is CASSLGQGGYEQYF. CDR3 coding DNA: TGTGCCAGCAGTTTGGGGCAGGGGGGCTACGAGCAGTACTTC.

This rearrangement joins TRBV7-9 to TRBJ1-1; 7 bases match TRBD1. Germline values: CDR1 SEHNR, CDR2 FQNEAQ (reference sequence). The J segment lost 1 base and the V segment lost 7 bases, leaving 12 bases of the junction unmatched. The CDR3 extends over 16 amino acids. This chain's CDR3 is CASNPQVGTANTEAFF. The CDR3 coding sequence is TGTGCCAGCAACCCTCAGGTGGGGACAGCGAACACTGAAGCTTTCTTT.

The CDR3 region is CASSLGILSSYEQYF. CDR3 in DNA: TGTGCCAGCAGCTTAGGTATCTTGAGCTCCTACGAGCAGTACTTC. V and J are TRBV7-8 and TRBJ2-7, with D uncertain. The CDR3 covers 15 residues. The V end was cut by 1 base, the J end by 0 bases, with 10 bases between. Per germline, CDR1 SGHVS and CDR2 FQNEAQ.

The chain combines TRBV5-1 with TRBJ2-7, with TRBD1 as a possible D gene (6 bases). This CDR3 is 12 amino acids long. V was trimmed by 2 bases and J by 9 bases, leaving 12 bases between them. Germline V gives CDR1 SGHRS, CDR2 YFSETQ. The CDR3 nucleotides are TGCGCCAGCAGCTTACCGGACAGATTGCAGTACTTC. Translated, it gives CASSLPDRLQYF.

The rearrangement uses TRBV19 and TRBJ2-3, with 7 nucleotides matching TRBD1. V lost 4 bases and J lost 2; bases outside the gene matches: 9. Germline V gene lookup returns CDR1 LNHDA and CDR2 SQIVND (reference sequence). The CDR3 runs 16 residues. The CDR3 loop reads CASSKGTAQLTDTQYF. The DNA of the CDR3 is TGTGCCAGTAGTAAGGGGACAGCACAACTCACAGATACGCAGTATTTT. The whole variable domain, remainder taken from reference TRBV19 and TRBJ2-3, is DGGITQSPKYLFRKEGQNVTLSCEQNLNHDAMYWYRQDPGQGLRLIYYSQIVNDFQKGDIAEGYSVSREKKESFPLTVTSAQKNPTAFYLCASSKGTAQLTDTQYFGPGTRLTVL.

V and J are TRBV28 and TRBJ1-1; the D is unclear. The CDR3 totals 13 residues. V dropped 3 bases and J dropped 5 bases, with 10 bases sitting between them. Germline V lookup: CDR1 MDHEN, CDR2 SYDVKM. The CDR3 DNA is TGTGCCAGCAGTTTCCCTAGGCAAACTGAAGCTTTCTTT. Protein product: CASSFPRQTEAFF.